Presented here are 29 T cell receptor beta chains from one specimen sequenced in a study of chemoradiotherapy in HPV16-positive cancers. Sequenced by immunoSEQ multiplex PCR; TCRdb stores in-frame clones only, minus some. The table includes more than 10,000 clones, 80% to 90% detected once. This specimen consisted of blood, obtained from a patient who underwent chemoradiotherapy. The receptors here all came from a human donor with HPV-associated anogenital cancer.

For this clone: At the DNA level, this CDR3 is encoded by other sequences in the same sample as well. The chain is built from TRBV10-3 and TRBJ2-7; TRBD2 is a possible D gene (6 bases). The germline V gene has CDR1 ENHRY and CDR2 SYGVKD. This CDR3 is 14 amino acids long. Trimming pared 2 bases from V and 5 bases from J, leaving 13 bases between. CDR3 in DNA: TGTGCCATCAGTGAGCTGGGGCCGGGGGACGAGCAGTACTTC. This sequence encodes CAISELGPGDEQYF.

This clone was seen a single time. The rearrangement links TRBV29-1 to TRBJ1-1; unclear D gene. The CDR3 is 14 amino acids. Germline-derived CDR1 and CDR2 are SQVTM and ANQGSEA. Trimming cost V 2 bases and J 1 base, with 11 bases left between them. The CDR3, as DNA: TGCAGCGTTGAAACGGACGGAAGGAACACTGAAGCTTTCTTT. Protein product: CSVETDGRNTEAFF.

This clone was picked up a small number of times. The chain combines TRBV30 with TRBJ2-3; 9 nucleotides align to TRBD1. This CDR3 comprises 16 residues. From germline, CDR1 is GTSNPN and CDR2 SVGIG (reference sequence). Trimming removed 2 bases from V and 1 base from J; junction bases left unmatched: 7. The CDR3 spells CAWSSRGQGGTDTQYF. CDR3 coding DNA: TGTGCCTGGAGTTCCAGGGGACAGGGTGGCACAGATACGCAGTATTTT. Filled out from reference TRBV30 and TRBJ2-3, the complete variable domain reads SQTIHQWPATLVQPVGSPLSLECTVEGTSNPNLYWYRQAAGRGLQLLFYSVGIGQISSEVPQNLSASRPQDRQFILSSKKLLLSDSGFYLCAWSSRGQGGTDTQYFGPGTRLTVL.

The J gene is TRBJ1-1, the V gene TRBV13; 11 bases map to TRBD1. Germline loops: CDR1 PRHDT, CDR2 FYEKMQ (reference sequence). The CDR3 is 16 residues long. V lost 5 bases to trimming and J lost 3 bases; unmatched junction nucleotides: 8. The CDR3 loop reads CASSHGQGATYTEAFF. The CDR3, as DNA: TGTGCCAGCAGCCACGGACAGGGGGCGACGTACACTGAAGCTTTCTTT.

This sequence joins TRBV7-9 and TRBJ1-1; 12 bases map to TRBD1. Germline values: CDR1 SEHNR, CDR2 FQNEAQ (reference sequence). Trimming removed 5 bases from V and 7 bases from J; junction bases left unmatched: 5. This CDR3 is built from 14 residues. The CDR3, as DNA: TGTGCCAGCAGCGTCGGGACAGGGGGCGGTGAAGCTTTCTTT. Protein sequence: CASSVGTGGGEAFF.

This clone has just one count. J is TRBJ1-1 and V is TRBV5-1, with D unresolved. The germline gives CDR1 SGHRS, CDR2 YFSETQ. With 7 bases removed from V and 3 bases from J, the gap between germline ends came to 13 bases. This CDR3 has 13 residues. In nucleotides, the CDR3 is TGCGCCAGCTGCCCTGCGGTGGACACTGAAGCTTTCTTT. Translated: CASCPAVDTEAFF.

The genes are TRBV25-1 and TRBJ2-4; weak D call: TRBD2 (6 bases). The CDR3 is made up of 17 amino acids. The V and J ends lost 5 bases and 4 bases respectively, with 21 bases between them. Germline V gene data show CDR1 as MGHDK and CDR2 as SYGVNS. The CDR3 protein is CASSPHLGSGRKNIQYF. CDR3 coding DNA: TGTGCCAGCAGTCCTCACTTAGGGTCCGGGAGAAAAAACATTCAGTACTTC.

The chain recombines TRBV6-1 with TRBJ2-7; TRBD1 matches at 11 bases. Trimming took 6 bases from V and 0 from J; bases not matched to a gene: 4. The CDR3 is made up of 15 amino acids. The germline V gene has CDR1 MNHNS and CDR2 SASEGT. This CDR3 is CASRPGTGGSYEQYF. In nucleotides, the CDR3 is TGTGCCAGCAGACCCGGGACAGGGGGCTCCTACGAGCAGTACTTC.

This sequence joins TRBV6-5 and TRBJ1-1; D is uncertain. V shed 2 bases and J shed 0 bases, with 7 bases lying between them. The length of the CDR3 is 14 residues. Per the germline V gene, CDR1 is MNHEY and CDR2 is SVGAGI. DNA for the CDR3: TGTGCCAGCAGTTACGAGGGCTTGAACACTGAAGCTTTCTTT. It codes for CASSYEGLNTEAFF.

CDR3: CASSQGLADYNEQFF. Here the CDR3 DNA reads TGCGCCAGCAGCCAAGGACTAGCGGATTACAATGAGCAGTTCTTC. V usage is TRBV4-3 and J usage is TRBJ2-1, with 9 bases identical to TRBD2. V lost 1 base to trimming and J lost 4 bases; unmatched junction nucleotides: 2. Germline V CDR1 and CDR2: LGHNA, YSLEER. The CDR3 extends over 15 amino acids.

The chain joins TRBV5-4 to TRBJ2-5; 7 bases map to TRBD1. The CDR3 spans 15 residues. The germline V gene has CDR1 SGHNT and CDR2 YYREEE (reference sequence). V was clipped by 0 bases and J by 1 base; unmatched bases: 3. CDR3 in amino acids: CASSLGDRIQETQYF. In DNA form, the CDR3 reads TGTGCCAGCAGCTTGGGGGACAGAATCCAAGAGACCCAGTACTTC.

The rearrangement uses TRBV9 and TRBJ1-1; possible D gene TRBD1, 5 bases. The CDR3 consists of 17 residues. Trimming removed 0 bases at V and 10 bases at J, with 25 bases between. Germline values: CDR1 SGDLS, CDR2 YYNGEE. CDR3 DNA sequence: TGTGCCAGCAGCGTAGGTGGGGGAAATGCGGGGGAGGAAGGAGCTTTCTTT. Residues: CASSVGGGNAGEEGAFF. Full variable domain (missing parts from reference TRBV9 and TRBJ1-1): DSGVTQTPKHLITATGQRVTLRCSPRSGDLSVYWYQQSLDQGLQFLIQYYNGEERAKGNILERFSAQQFPDLHSELNLSSLELGDSALYFCASSVGGGNAGEEGAFFGQGTRLTVV.

This clone occurred a few times. This chain links TRBV6-5 with TRBJ1-6, with D unresolved. Germline loops: CDR1 MNHEY, CDR2 SVGAGI. The germline V and J ends were trimmed by 2 bases and 10 bases, with 6 bases remaining between them. CDR3 size: 12 residues. The CDR3 spells CASSYGGSPLHF. In DNA form, the CDR3 reads TGTGCCAGCAGTTACGGAGGGTCACCCCTCCACTTT.

V gene TRBV7-9 combines with J gene TRBJ1-2; 9 bases are shared with TRBD1. This CDR3 contains 16 residues. V was clipped by 5 bases and J by 6 bases; unmatched bases: 13. Germline CDR1 is SEHNR and CDR2 is FQNEAQ (reference sequence). Here the CDR3 DNA reads TGTGCCAGCAGCAGCGGCCCCGGGACAGGGATCCATGGCTACACCTTC. This gives the protein CASSSGPGTGIHGYTF.

The genes are TRBV20-1 and TRBJ2-1; D not resolved. The CDR3 consists of 11 residues. CDR1 and CDR2 (germline): DFQATT, SNEGSKA (reference sequence). V shed 3 bases and J shed 8 bases, with 8 bases lying between them. The CDR3 region has the DNA TGCAGTGCTAGCGAGATAGATGAGCAGTTCTTC. Amino acids: CSASEIDEQFF.

V usage is TRBV5-6 and J usage is TRBJ2-7, with D tentatively TRBD1 or TRBD2 (6 bases each). Trimming left V 5 bases short and J 1 base short, with 13 bases between. The CDR3 extends over 14 amino acids. Germline V gene data show CDR1 as SGHDT and CDR2 as YYEEEE. Here the CDR3 reads CASRRTAGSYEQYF. CDR3 bases: TGTGCCAGCAGGAGGACAGCGGGTTCCTACGAGCAGTACTTC.

The gene calls are TRBV10-2 and TRBJ1-5, with D perhaps TRBD1 (5 bases). From germline, CDR1 is WSHSY and CDR2 SAAADI. Trimming took off 5 bases at V and 5 bases at J, with 13 bases between the two ends. This CDR3 comprises 14 residues. CDR3 in amino acids: CASSRGGGDQPQHF. In nucleotides, the CDR3 is TGCGCCAGCAGTCGGGGGGGAGGAGATCAGCCCCAGCATTTT.

This clone was found once. V and J are TRBV5-4 and TRBJ2-1; D is unclear. The V and J ends lost 4 bases and 6 bases respectively, with 11 bases between them. Germline assignment: CDR1 SGHNT and CDR2 YYREEE (reference sequence). The CDR3 length is 13 residues. CDR3 nucleotide sequence: TGTGCCAGCAGCCGGCCGGACGGCAATGAGCAGTTCTTC. Its translation is CASSRPDGNEQFF.

The J gene is TRBJ1-1, the V gene TRBV6-1; possible D gene TRBD1, 6 bases. V lost 3 bases and J 7 bases, leaving 12 bases between the germline ends. There are 13 residues in the CDR3. CDR1 MNHNS and CDR2 SASEGT come from the germline V gene. The CDR3 DNA follows: TGTGCCAGCAGTGACGGAGGGGGGATTGAAGCTTTCTTT. Translated: CASSDGGGIEAFF.

The rearrangement joins TRBV10-1 to TRBJ2-3; 8 positions agree with TRBD2. Germline lookup yields CDR1 WNHNN and CDR2 SYGVQD (reference sequence). Trimming cost V 2 bases and J 6 bases; bases outside gene matches: 7. CDR3 length equals 15 residues. The DNA of the CDR3 is TGCGCCAGCAGTGAGCGGGGGGGCGGTTTGGATACGCAGTATTTT. As protein: CASSERGGGLDTQYF.

The genes are TRBV7-7 and TRBJ2-5; D not certain. From germline, CDR1 is SSHAT and CDR2 FNYEAQ (reference sequence). With 5 bases removed from V and 1 base from J, the gap between germline ends came to 14 bases. The CDR3 runs 15 residues. CDR3 protein: CASSQNLGFQETQYF. In DNA form, the CDR3 reads TGTGCCAGCAGCCAGAATCTAGGGTTCCAAGAGACCCAGTACTTC.

The chain has TRBV18 and TRBJ1-4, with a weak D call TRBD1 (5 bases). Trimming removed 3 bases from V and 0 bases from J, with 14 bases in between. Germline assignment: CDR1 KGHSH and CDR2 LQKENI. The length of the CDR3 is 17 residues. CDR3 sequence reads: CASSPGPSGSTNEKLFF. For the CDR3, the DNA is TGTGCCAGCTCACCGGGACCTTCCGGATCAACTAATGAAAAACTGTTTTTT.

The CDR3 protein is CASSRRGDSTDTQYF. The CDR3 DNA sequence: TGCGCCAGCAGCCGACGAGGGGACTCCACAGATACGCAGTATTTT. The chain carries TRBV5-1 and TRBJ2-3; possible D gene TRBD2, 6 bases. Trimming left V 4 bases short and J 2 bases short, with 14 bases between. CDR1 is SGHRS, CDR2 YFSETQ, per germline. CDR3 length equals 15 residues.

The V gene is TRBV14, the J gene TRBJ2-5, with 11 bases matching TRBD2. Per germline, CDR1 SGHDN and CDR2 FVKESK. Trimming at V came to 4 bases and at J to 5 bases, leaving 12 bases not matched to a gene. This CDR3 comprises 17 residues. The CDR3 sequence is CASSPLISGGAAETQYF. In nucleotides, the CDR3 is TGTGCCAGCAGCCCCCTGATTAGCGGGGGGGCCGCGGAGACCCAGTACTTC. Together with reference TRBV14 and TRBJ2-5, the CDR3 gives the full variable domain: EAGVTQFPSHSVIEKGQTVTLRCDPISGHDNLYWYRRVMGKEIKFLLHFVKESKQDESGMPNNRFLAERTGGTYSTLKVQPAELEDSGVYFCASSPLISGGAAETQYFGPGTRLLVL.

This clone was counted between two and nine times. The chain employs TRBV11-2 and TRBJ1-4; 9 bases map to TRBD1. The CDR3 consists of 14 residues. CDR1 is SGHAT, CDR2 FQNNGV, per germline. The V segment lost 5 bases and the J segment 8 bases; nucleotides outside the gene matches: 6. CDR3 coding DNA: TGTGCCAGCAGCCTGGACAGGGGAAGGGAAAAACTGTTTTTT. Its protein product is CASSLDRGREKLFF.

The chain carries TRBV5-6 and TRBJ1-5; D is uncertain. The germline gives CDR1 SGHDT, CDR2 YYEEEE. This CDR3 region has 12 residues. V was clipped by 0 bases and J by 5 bases, with 3 bases between them. The CDR3, as DNA: TGTGCCAGCAGCTTGGTAGATCAGCCCCAGCATTTT. Its protein product is CASSLVDQPQHF.

J is TRBJ1-4 and V is TRBV28; no firm D call. Germline lookup yields CDR1 MDHEN and CDR2 SYDVKM. Trimming cost V 5 bases and J 5 bases, with 6 bases left between them. This CDR3 comprises 12 residues. The CDR3 DNA reads TGTGCCAGCAGTCCCCGAAATGAAAAACTGTTTTTT. This codes for CASSPRNEKLFF.

This chain connects TRBV4-1 to TRBJ2-7, with D perhaps TRBD2 (7 bases). This CDR3 region has 15 residues. Germline loops: CDR1 MGHRA, CDR2 YSYEKL. Trimming shortened V by 6 bases and J by 4 bases, and 19 bases separated the two germline ends. The chain's CDR3 is CASRKDGGGGYEQYF. CDR3 bases: TGCGCCAGCAGGAAAGACGGAGGGGGGGGTTACGAGCAGTACTTC.

The V call is TRBV5-1, the J call TRBJ2-3; TRBD2 matches at 12 bases. Trimming took 0 bases from V and 0 from J; bases not matched to a gene: 11. Looked up from germline, CDR1 is SGHRS and CDR2 is YFSETQ. The CDR3 length is 20 residues. In DNA, the CDR3 is TGCGCCAGCAGCTTGGTTCCTAGGACTAGCGGGGCGACTAGCACAGATACGCAGTATTTT. It encodes CASSLVPRTSGATSTDTQYF.